This TCR beta chain came from a study of shared clonotypes between healthy human individuals. Study results and caveats: Naive subsets generally exceeded memory subsets in estimated richness.

A word on this clone: Its antigen is not known.

Genomic DNA per cell subset filled all wells of several immunoSEQ plates. Profiled with immunoSEQ multiplex PCR; TCRdb holds only in-frame clones, not every one. This sample has roughly 1 million clones; more than 60% occur once, and the top ten carry about 1.5%. This CDR3 has 16 amino acids. From germline, CDR1 is SGDLS and CDR2 YYNGEE. Unmatched junction bases numbered 7, after V lost 2 bases and J lost 5 bases. This chain uses TRBV9 with TRBJ1-6; TRBD1 aligns across 7 bases. The sequence came from a man aged 18 to 30 in good health. Sequenced material: memory CD4+ T cells sorted from blood. Specified subset: CD45RA-negative fraction. The CDR3 coding sequence is TGTGCCAGCAGCGTGAGACCGACAGGGAATAATTCACCCCTCCACTTT. It encodes CASSVRPTGNNSPLHF.